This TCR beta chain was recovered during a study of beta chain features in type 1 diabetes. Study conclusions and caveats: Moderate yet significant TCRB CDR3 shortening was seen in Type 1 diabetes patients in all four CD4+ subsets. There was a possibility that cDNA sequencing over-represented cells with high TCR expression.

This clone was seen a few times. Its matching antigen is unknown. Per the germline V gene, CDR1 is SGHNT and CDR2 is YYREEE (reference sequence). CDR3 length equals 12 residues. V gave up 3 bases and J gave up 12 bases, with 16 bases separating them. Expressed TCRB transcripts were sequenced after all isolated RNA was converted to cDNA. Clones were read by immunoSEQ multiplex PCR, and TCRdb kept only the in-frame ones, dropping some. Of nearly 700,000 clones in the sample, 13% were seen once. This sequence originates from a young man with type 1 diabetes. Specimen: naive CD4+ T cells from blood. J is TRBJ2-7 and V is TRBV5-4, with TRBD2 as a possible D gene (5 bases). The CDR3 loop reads CASSSGLGKGYF. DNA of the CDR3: TGTGCCAGCAGCTCAGGACTCGGGAAGGGGTACTTC.